These 26 T cell receptor beta chains came from one sample sequenced in a study of T cell repertoires in cytomegalovirus infection. A single record per CDR3 protein comes from TCRdb applying MiXCR to the reads. The table lists around 630,000 distinct CDR3 sequences, around 24% of them singletons. Sequenced input: CD8+ T cells from PBMCs. The receptors were gathered from a human donor in good health (CMV status not recorded). Some clones in this sample may be carry-over from other donors' samples.

The V and J genes are TRBV29-1 and TRBJ1-2; 9 bases fit TRBD1. Per germline, CDR1 SQVTM and CDR2 ANQGSEA. Trimming cost V 5 bases and J 0 bases; bases outside gene matches: 4. CDR3 length equals 14 residues. The CDR3 nucleotides read TGCAGCGTTCCGGACAGGGGCGCTAACTATGGCTACACCTTC. Translating it yields CSVPDRGANYGYTF.

This clonotype was found a few times. The CDR3 is CASSQARTYEQYF. The CDR3 bases are TGTGCCAGCAGCCAAGCCAGGACCTACGAGCAGTACTTC. The chain has TRBV14 and TRBJ2-7; the D is unclear. Germline V gives CDR1 SGHDN, CDR2 FVKESK. V lost 1 base and J 2 bases, leaving 6 bases between the germline ends. The CDR3 extends over 13 amino acids.

There are many counts of this clonotype. This rearrangement joins TRBV7-2 to TRBJ1-4; no firm D call. Trimming left V 5 bases short and J 0 bases short, with 10 bases between. The CDR3 is 15 residues long. Germline CDR1 is SGHTA and CDR2 is FQGNSA. CDR3 nucleotides: TGTGCCAGCAGCCCTGAAGGCGCAACTAATGAAAAACTGTTTTTT. Amino acid sequence: CASSPEGATNEKLFF.

This clonotype came up a few times. In DNA form, the CDR3 reads TGTGCCAGCAGCCCTCGGACTAGCGGGGTGAACACCGGGGAGCTGTTTTTT. Protein: CASSPRTSGVNTGELFF. V gene TRBV7-9 combines with J gene TRBJ2-2; TRBD2 matches at 12 bases. Germline trimming cut 5 bases from V and 1 base from J; bases unmatched to any gene: 5. This CDR3 has 17 residues. Looked up from germline, CDR1 is SEHNR and CDR2 is FQNEAQ (reference sequence).

This clonotype has more than one count but fewer than ten. The chain couples TRBV29-1 to TRBJ2-1; no clear D gene. Germline V gene sequence: CDR1 SQVTM, CDR2 ANQGSEA. The CDR3 extends over 11 amino acids. The V end was cut by 8 bases, the J end by 3 bases, with 8 bases between. Here the CDR3 reads CSIWIYNEQFF. The DNA of the CDR3 is TGCAGCATTTGGATCTACAATGAGCAGTTCTTC.

The sample holds a few counts of this clonotype. The chain couples TRBV7-9 to TRBJ2-2; D could derive from TRBD1 or TRBD2 (5 bases each). With 0 bases removed from V and 5 bases from J, the gap between germline ends came to 13 bases. This CDR3 spans 16 amino acids. Germline V CDR1 and CDR2: SEHNR, FQNEAQ (reference sequence). The CDR3 bases are TGTGCCAGCAGCTTAGCGCCGGGACCACAAACCGGGGAGCTGTTTTTT. This gives the protein CASSLAPGPQTGELFF.

This clonotype has just a few counts. The V call is TRBV19, the J call TRBJ2-1; D is perhaps TRBD1 (5 bases). Trimming shortened V by 3 bases and J by 3 bases, and 15 bases separated the two germline ends. Germline V gene sequence: CDR1 LNHDA, CDR2 SQIVND (reference sequence). The CDR3 totals 16 residues. This CDR3 is CASSILPGQYYNEQFF. For the CDR3, the DNA is TGTGCCAGTAGTATTCTCCCAGGGCAGTACTACAATGAGCAGTTCTTC.

Turning to this clonotype: A clone one base away is much larger, so this may be a read error. The genes are TRBV7-2 and TRBJ2-5, with TRBD2 matching 7 bases. The CDR3 runs 18 residues. Germline V gene data show CDR1 as SGHTA and CDR2 as FQGNSA. Unmatched junction bases numbered 18, after V lost 4 bases and J lost 4 bases. The CDR3 sequence is CASSSPSILAVGPETQYF. The CDR3 DNA follows: TGTGCCAGCAGCTCCCCCTCCATCCTAGCGGTGGGGCCAGAGACCCAGTACTTC.

The CDR3 nucleotides read TGTGCCAGCACCGGGGGACAGCCGGATTATGGCTACACCTTC. Translating gives CASTGGQPDYGYTF. The rearrangement uses TRBV7-9 and TRBJ1-2, with 7 bases that match TRBD1. Unmatched junction bases numbered 10, after V lost 7 bases and J lost 5 bases. CDR3 size: 14 residues. Germline V gene data show CDR1 as SEHNR and CDR2 as FQNEAQ (reference sequence).

The table lists this clonotype with many counts. The chain combines TRBV29-1 with TRBJ2-7; 8 bases map to TRBD1. The CDR3 consists of 13 residues. V shed 2 bases, J shed 1 base, and the junction held 1 base outside the gene matches. CDR1 is SQVTM, CDR2 ANQGSEA, per germline. The CDR3 protein is CSVETGGSYEQYF. The CDR3 coding sequence is TGCAGCGTTGAAACAGGGGGGTCCTACGAGCAGTACTTC.

This clonotype was observed many times. The rearrangement uses TRBV7-8 and TRBJ2-1; 13 bases align to TRBD2. The CDR3 runs to 15 residues. V gave up 6 bases and J gave up 10 bases; unmatched junction bases: 9. Per the germline V gene, CDR1 is SGHVS and CDR2 is FQNEAQ. The CDR3 protein is CASRPTSGGAKEQFF. The CDR3 DNA reads TGTGCCAGCAGGCCTACTAGCGGGGGGGCAAAGGAGCAGTTCTTC. Using reference TRBV7-8 and TRBJ2-1 for the parts outside the CDR3, the full variable domain is GAGVSQSPRYKVAKRGQDVALRCDPISGHVSLFWYQQALGQGPEFLTYFQNEAQLDKSGLPSDRFFAERPEGSVSTLKIQRTQQEDSAVYLCASRPTSGGAKEQFFGPGTRLTVL.

This clonotype has a count of ten or more. The V gene is TRBV28, the J gene TRBJ2-7; 7 bases match TRBD1. V lost 4 bases, J lost 0 bases, and 9 bases stayed unmatched. The CDR3 extends over 16 amino acids. CDR1 MDHEN and CDR2 SYDVKM come from the germline V gene. The chain's CDR3 is CASSWVRQGASYEQYF. DNA of the CDR3: TGTGCCAGCAGTTGGGTCAGACAGGGCGCCTCCTACGAGCAGTACTTC.

To note about this clonotype: This sequence may be a read error, since a much larger clone differs from it by one base. The chain combines TRBV7-8 with TRBJ2-2; D call uncertain. The CDR3 covers 16 residues. V was trimmed by 3 bases and J by 7 bases, leaving 18 bases between them. Germline CDR1 SGHVS, CDR2 FQNEAQ. Written as DNA, the CDR3 is TGTGCCAGCAGCTTGTACGACGGAGCTTCCCTCGGGGAGCTGTTTTTT. As protein: CASSLYDGASLGELFF.

The genes are TRBV27 and TRBJ2-7; a weak D match, TRBD1 (5 bases). From germline, CDR1 is MNHEY and CDR2 SMNVEV (reference sequence). The germline V and J ends were trimmed by 2 bases and 6 bases, with 11 bases remaining between them. The CDR3 is 13 residues long. CDR3 residues: CASSLTLGAEQYV. In DNA form, the CDR3 reads TGTGCCAGCAGTTTAACCTTAGGGGCCGAGCAGTACGTC.

The V gene is TRBV29-1, the J gene TRBJ2-1; D is possibly TRBD2 (5 bases). V shed 7 bases and J shed 8 bases, with 12 bases lying between them. The CDR3 sequence is 11 residues long. Germline loops: CDR1 SQVTM, CDR2 ANQGSEA. CDR3 loop: CSAARGYEQFF. CDR3 DNA sequence: TGCAGCGCTGCAAGAGGGTATGAGCAGTTCTTC.

This clonotype was counted between two and nine times. The chain uses TRBV20-1 and TRBJ2-2, with 7 bases identical to TRBD1. This CDR3 region has 18 residues. Losses at the gene ends were 0 bases for V and 1 base for J; bases not matched to a gene: 11. The V gene's germline CDR1 is DFQATT and CDR2 SNEGSKA (reference sequence). The CDR3 DNA reads TGCAGTGCTAGAGATCTTAGTGGGACAGCCATGAACACCGGGGAGCTGTTTTTT. This gives the protein CSARDLSGTAMNTGELFF.

To note about this clonotype: A read error may be the cause here, since a much bigger clone is one base away. The DNA for the CDR3 is TGTGCTAGTGGCGACGGGACAGGGACCCCTGGGGCCTACAAGGAGCAGTTCTTC. Amino acids: CASGDGTGTPGAYKEQFF. The rearrangement links TRBV12-5 to TRBJ2-1; TRBD1 matches at 9 bases. The CDR3 totals 18 residues. Germline V gene sequence: CDR1 LGHNT, CDR2 FRNRAP.

V and J are TRBV27 and TRBJ2-3; D might be TRBD1 (6 bases). The CDR3 has 17 amino acids. The germline CDR1 and CDR2 sequences are MNHEY and SMNVEV (reference sequence). V was clipped by 4 bases and J by 0 bases, with 17 bases between them. The CDR3: CASSSRRDITSTDTQYF. The CDR3 DNA follows: TGTGCCAGCAGTTCCCGACGGGACATAACTAGCACAGATACGCAGTATTTT.

The J gene is TRBJ2-1, the V gene TRBV6-6; the D is unclear. The germline V gene encodes CDR1 MNHNY and CDR2 SVGAGI (reference sequence). The germline V and J ends were trimmed by 6 bases and 10 bases, with 10 bases remaining between them. This CDR3 comprises 11 residues. The CDR3 protein is CASSSSREQFF. The CDR3, as DNA: TGTGCCAGCAGCTCTAGTCGGGAGCAGTTCTTC.

In DNA form, the CDR3 reads TGTGCCAGCAAACTTAGAGCTATCGATGAGCAGTTCTTC. Encoded protein: CASKLRAIDEQFF. The rearrangement uses TRBV7-9 and TRBJ2-1; D remains unclear. The V and J ends lost 7 bases and 8 bases respectively, with 15 bases between them. This CDR3 region has 13 residues. The germline CDR1 and CDR2 sequences are SEHNR and FQNEAQ (reference sequence). Based on the CDR3 plus reference TRBV7-9 and TRBJ2-1, the full variable domain is DTGVSQNPRHKITKRGQNVTFRCDPISEHNRLYWYRQTLGQGPEFLTYFQNEAQLEKSRLLSDRFSAERPKGSFSTLEIQRTEQGDSAMYLCASKLRAIDEQFFGPGTRLTVL.

J is TRBJ1-1 and V is TRBV20-1; D not certain. Trimming took 5 bases from V and 7 from J, leaving 23 bases between them. The germline V gene has CDR1 DFQATT and CDR2 SNEGSKA (reference sequence). This CDR3 has 15 residues. The CDR3 reads CSAVKRGRSLDEAFF. In DNA form, the CDR3 reads TGCAGTGCTGTGAAGCGAGGCAGGAGTTTGGATGAAGCTTTCTTT.

The table lists this clonotype with a few counts. This rearrangement joins TRBV9 to TRBJ2-6; 8 bases are a match to TRBD1. The CDR3 is 13 amino acids. Germline V gene lookup returns CDR1 SGDLS and CDR2 YYNGEE. J gave up 10 bases and V 0 bases, and 0 bases lay outside the gene matches. The CDR3 DNA is TGTGCCAGCAGCGTAGGGGACAGGAACGTCCTGACTTTC. Amino acids: CASSVGDRNVLTF.

Points on this clonotype: A much larger clone lies one base from this, so it may be a read error. The chain couples TRBV7-2 to TRBJ2-2; the match to TRBD2 covers 10 bases. Looked up from germline, CDR1 is SGHTA and CDR2 is FQGNSA. This CDR3 is 14 amino acids long. CDR3 sequence reads: CANSVTSGTGELFF. The DNA for the CDR3 is TGTGCCAACAGCGTGACTAGCGGGACCGGGGAGCTGTTTTTT.

The chain links TRBV2 to TRBJ2-7, with TRBD1 as a possible D gene (6 bases). Germline loops: CDR1 SNHLY, CDR2 FYNNEI. The V end was cut by 8 bases, the J end by 4 bases, with 12 bases between. CDR3 size: 12 residues. The CDR3: CASLTRGYEQYF. The CDR3 DNA follows: TGTGCCAGCTTAACCAGGGGATACGAGCAGTACTTC.

This clonotype has ten or more counts. The rearrangement uses TRBV7-9 and TRBJ1-1; D perhaps matches TRBD1 (5 bases). The CDR3 totals 15 residues. The V gene's germline CDR1 is SEHNR and CDR2 FQNEAQ (reference sequence). Trimming shortened V by 5 bases and J by 4 bases, and 17 bases separated the two germline ends. The CDR3 DNA reads TGTGCCAGCAGCCCCCAGGGAGGGTCCGTCACTGAAGCTTTCTTT. This codes for CASSPQGGSVTEAFF.

The chain uses TRBV7-4 and TRBJ2-1; perhaps TRBD2 as D (7 bases). Germline lookup yields CDR1 SGHVT and CDR2 SQSDAQ. This CDR3 has 13 residues. CDR3 DNA: TGTGGGGGGGGCGGCCGGGGATACAATGAGCAGTTCTTC. Translation: CGGGGRGYNEQFF.